These T cell receptor beta chains were read from a single sample in a study of blood T cell repertoires in COVID-19. Libraries were prepared by immunoSEQ multiplex PCR; TCRdb keeps only in-frame clonotypes and omits some of them. Among roughly 70,000 clones listed, approximately 90% were seen once. The specimen sequenced was peripheral blood. The origin of the receptors is a woman older than 75 with active COVID-19. Each CDR3 is given with its conserved first and last residue. The D gene is left open where the match is weak. For some rows the clone size is stated as once, few or many, or as a class when expanded; others skip it.

NA | TRBD2 | TRBJ2-2 | TRBV6-5 | 15 | TGTGCCAGCAGACAACTAGCGGCTAACACCGGGGAGCTGTTTTTT | CASRQLAANTGELFF
NA | TRBD1 | TRBJ1-3 | TRBV20-1 | 16 | TGCAGTGCTAGTGAACCGGGACAGGGGGTTGGAAACACCATATATTTT | CSASEPGQGVGNTIYF
once | NA | TRBJ1-6 | TRBV7-8 | 14 | TGTGCCAGTCGAACCGGGAGTAATAATTCACCCCTCCACTTT | CASRTGSNNSPLHF
NA | NA | TRBJ1-1 | TRBV6-5 | 15 | TGTGCCAGCAGTTACTCGGCCGTCCGCATCACTGAAGCTTTCTTT | CASSYSAVRITEAFF
few | TRBD1 | TRBJ1-1 | TRBV4-1 | 14 | TGCGCCAGCAGAAGGACAGGGGGCGGCCCTGAAGCTTTCTTT | CASRRTGGGPEAFF
NA | NA | TRBJ2-5 | TRBV10-3 | 15 | TGTGCCATCAGTGAGTCGCAGGGTTACCAAGAGACCCAGTACTTC | CAISESQGYQETQYF
NA | NA | TRBJ1-3 | TRBV6-2/TRBV6-3 | 15 | TGTGCCAGCAGTTACTCGGGCCTTTCTGGAAACACCATATATTTT | CASSYSGLSGNTIYF
NA | NA | TRBJ2-3 | TRBV18 | 15 | TGTGCCAGCTCATTAAGACAGACCCTCACAGATACGCAGTATTTT | CASSLRQTLTDTQYF
NA | TRBD2 | TRBJ2-1 | TRBV4-3 | 14 | TGCGCCAGCAGCCAAAAGGTACTAGCGGGAGAGCAGTTCTTC | CASSQKVLAGEQFF
NA | NA | TRBJ2-7 | TRBV7-2 | 14 | TGTGCCAGCAGCCCACGTGAGGCCGCCTACGAGCAGTACTTC | CASSPREAAYEQYF
NA | TRBD1 | TRBJ1-4 | TRBV4-2 | 18 | TGTGCCAGCAGCCAATCTCCGGGACAGGGTATCGGGGGGGAAAAACTGTTTTTT | CASSQSPGQGIGGEKLFF
NA | TRBD1 | TRBJ1-1 | TRBV19 | 14 | TGTGCCAGCCGTGTCTCACAGGGGCGCACTGAAGCTTTCTTT | CASRVSQGRTEAFF
NA | NA | TRBJ1-6 | TRBV19 | 13 | TGTGCCAGTAGTATAGCTGAGAATTCACCCCTCCACTTT | CASSIAENSPLHF
NA | TRBD2 | TRBJ2-4 | TRBV7-6 | 15 | TGTGCCAGCAGCACAACTAGCGGGACCGGGGACATTCAGTACTTC | CASSTTSGTGDIQYF
NA | TRBD2 | TRBJ2-5 | TRBV7-3 | 17 | TGTGCCAGCAGCCCAGTCCCTGGACTAGCGGGACAAGAGACCCAGTACTTC | CASSPVPGLAGQETQYF
NA | NA | TRBJ1-4 | TRBV5-1 | 14 | TGCGCCAGCAGCACCGGTTCAACTAATGAAAAACTGTTTTTT | CASSTGSTNEKLFF
once | TRBD2 | TRBJ2-1 | TRBV7-3 | 16 | TGTGCCAGCAGCTCATGGGGCGGGAGCTCCTACAATGAGCAGTTCTTC | CASSSWGGSSYNEQFF
NA | NA | TRBJ2-5 | TRBV2 | 13 | TGTGCCAGCAGTGCAATCAGTCAAGAGACCCAGTACTTC | CASSAISQETQYF
NA | NA | TRBJ1-4 | TRBV2 | 14 | TGTGCCAGCAGTGAAGTGGCAGGGCGGGAAAAACTGTTTTTT | CASSEVAGREKLFF
NA | NA | TRBJ1-1 | TRBV6-1 | 15 | TGTGCCAGCAGTGAATGGGGCGTGTCGAGCACTGAAGCTTTCTTT | CASSEWGVSSTEAFF
NA | NA | TRBJ1-5 | TRBV21-1 | 18 | TGTGCCAGCAGCAAAGGCGGAAAAGACCAGGGGTCCAATCAGCCCCAGCATTTT | CASSKGGKDQGSNQPQHF
NA | NA | TRBJ2-3 | TRBV2 | 14 | TGTGCCAGCAGTGAAGATTATGTCACAGATACGCAGTATTTT | CASSEDYVTDTQYF
NA | NA | TRBJ1-3 | TRBV7-2 | 17 | TGTGCCAGCAGCTCACACCAAACAGGGCTCTCTGGAAACACCATATATTTT | CASSSHQTGLSGNTIYF
NA | TRBD2 | TRBJ2-1 | TRBV5-4 | 14 | TGTGCCAGCAGCTTGAGCGGGAGGGCAAATGAGCAGTTCTTC | CASSLSGRANEQFF
once | NA | TRBJ1-2 | TRBV28 | 15 | TGTGCCAGCAACACCCGGGCGGGGCTCATTACGGGCTACACCTTC | CASNTRAGLITGYTF
NA | TRBD1 | TRBJ1-1 | TRBV6-5 | 13 | TGTGCCAGCAGTCGGGACAGGGGCACTGAAGCTTTCTTT | CASSRDRGTEAFF
NA | NA | TRBJ1-5 | TRBV24-1 | 14 | TGTGCCACCAGCCCTAACAGGAGTAATCAGCCCCAGCATTTT | CATSPNRSNQPQHF
NA | NA | TRBJ2-5 | TRBV7-2 | 16 | TGTGCCAGCAGCTTAATGGTTGGGACATTACAAGAGACCCAGTACTTC | CASSLMVGTLQETQYF
NA | TRBD2 | TRBJ2-2 | TRBV6-2/TRBV6-3 | 16 | TGTGCCAGCAGCCCTCGAGCGGGAGGAGGGACCGGGGAGCTGTTTTTT | CASSPRAGGGTGELFF
NA | NA | TRBJ1-1 | TRBV5-1 | 15 | TGCGCCAGCAGCCCAGTAGGATCGGCGAAACAGAAAGCTTTCTTT | CASSPVGSAKQKAFF
NA | NA | TRBJ2-2 | TRBV6-5 | 15 | TGTGCCAGCGCCCGTGGGGGGGCTGGCACCGGGGAGCTGTTTTTT | CASARGGAGTGELFF
NA | TRBD2 | TRBJ2-7 | TRBV6-5 | 15 | TGTGCCAGCAGTTACAGGGTAGCGGGGATCTACGAGCAGTACTTC | CASSYRVAGIYEQYF
NA | NA | TRBJ2-1 | TRBV7-9 | 15 | TGTGCCAGCAGCCGTGGGCTCCGAGGGGGAGATGAGCAGTTCTTC | CASSRGLRGGDEQFF
NA | NA | TRBJ1-2 | TRBV3-1/TRBV3-2 | 15 | TGTGCCAGCAGCCGCAAAGGACTTCGGGGGTATGGCTACACCTTC | CASSRKGLRGYGYTF
NA | NA | TRBJ2-6 | TRBV11-3 | 14 | TGTGCCAGCACCAGCGATACTGGGGCCAACGTCCTGACTTTC | CASTSDTGANVLTF
NA | TRBD1 | TRBJ1-4 | TRBV5-6 | 19 | TGTGCCAGCAGCTTGGCGGGGGGCAGGGGGCACCGAGGTAATGAAAAACTGTTTTTT | CASSLAGGRGHRGNEKLFF
NA | TRBD2 | TRBJ2-7 | TRBV28 | 16 | TGTGCCAGCAGTTCCCCTAAGCGGGGTCTCTCCTACGAGCAGTACTTC | CASSSPKRGLSYEQYF
NA | TRBD2 | TRBJ2-3 | TRBV5-1 | 17 | TGCGCCAGCAGCTTCTCCGGACTAGCGGGAGGGAAGTATACGCAGTATTTT | CASSFSGLAGGKYTQYF